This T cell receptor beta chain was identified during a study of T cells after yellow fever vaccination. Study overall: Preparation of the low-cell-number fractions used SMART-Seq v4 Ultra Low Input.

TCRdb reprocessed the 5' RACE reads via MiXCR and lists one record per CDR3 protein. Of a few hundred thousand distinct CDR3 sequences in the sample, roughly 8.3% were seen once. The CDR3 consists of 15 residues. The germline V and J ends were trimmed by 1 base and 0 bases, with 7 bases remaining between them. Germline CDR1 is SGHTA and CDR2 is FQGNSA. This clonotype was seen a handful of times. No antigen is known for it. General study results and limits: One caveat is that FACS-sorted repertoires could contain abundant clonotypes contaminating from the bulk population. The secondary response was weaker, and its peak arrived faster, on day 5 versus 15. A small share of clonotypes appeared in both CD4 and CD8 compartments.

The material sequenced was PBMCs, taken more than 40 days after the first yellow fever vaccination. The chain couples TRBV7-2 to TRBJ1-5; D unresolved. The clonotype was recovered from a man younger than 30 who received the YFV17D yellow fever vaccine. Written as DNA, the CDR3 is TGTGCCAGCAGCTTAGTCATGTCTAGCAATCAGCCCCAGCATTTT. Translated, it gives CASSLVMSSNQPQHF.